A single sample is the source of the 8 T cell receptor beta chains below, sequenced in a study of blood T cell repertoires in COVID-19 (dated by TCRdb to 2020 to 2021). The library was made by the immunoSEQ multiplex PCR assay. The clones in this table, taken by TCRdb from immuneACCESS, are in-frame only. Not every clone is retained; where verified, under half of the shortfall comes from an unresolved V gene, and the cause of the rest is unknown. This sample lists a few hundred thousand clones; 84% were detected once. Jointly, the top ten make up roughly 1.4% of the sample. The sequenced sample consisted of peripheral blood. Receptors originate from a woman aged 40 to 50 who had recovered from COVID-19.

In nucleotides, the CDR3 is TGTGCCAGCAGTGCCCCGACAGTACTTGAAGCTTTCTTT. Its protein is CASSAPTVLEAFF. V gene TRBV2 combines with J gene TRBJ1-1, with D maybe TRBD1 (5 bases). Germline V CDR1 and CDR2: SNHLY, FYNNEI. Trimming took 4 bases from V and 7 from J, leaving 13 bases between them. The CDR3 covers 13 residues. Full variable domain (outside the CDR3, taken from reference TRBV2 and TRBJ1-1): EPEVTQTPSHQVTQMGQEVILRCVPISNHLYFYWYRQILGQKVEFLVSFYNNEISEKSEIFDDQFSVERPDGSNFTLKIRSTKLEDSAMYFCASSAPTVLEAFFGQGTRLTVV.

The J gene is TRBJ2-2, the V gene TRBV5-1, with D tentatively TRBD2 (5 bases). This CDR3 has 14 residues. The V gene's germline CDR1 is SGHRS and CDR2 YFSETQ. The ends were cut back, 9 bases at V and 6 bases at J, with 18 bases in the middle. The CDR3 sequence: CATSMEAVAGELFF. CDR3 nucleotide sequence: TGCGCCACTTCAATGGAGGCGGTGGCCGGGGAGCTGTTTTTT.

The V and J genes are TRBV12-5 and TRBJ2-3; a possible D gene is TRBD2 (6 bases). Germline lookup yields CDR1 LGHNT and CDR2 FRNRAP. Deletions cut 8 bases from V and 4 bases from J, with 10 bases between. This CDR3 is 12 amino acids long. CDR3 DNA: TGTGCTAGTCTGGGGGAGGCAGATACGCAGTATTTT. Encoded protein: CASLGEADTQYF.

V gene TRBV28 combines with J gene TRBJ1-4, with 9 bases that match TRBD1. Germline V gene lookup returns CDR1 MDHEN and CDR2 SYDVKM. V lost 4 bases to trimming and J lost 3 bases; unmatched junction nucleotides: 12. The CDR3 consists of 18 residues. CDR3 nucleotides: TGTGCCAGCAGTTCCTCCGCGGGACAGGGCGTCCCTAATGAAAAACTGTTTTTT. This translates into CASSSSAGQGVPNEKLFF.

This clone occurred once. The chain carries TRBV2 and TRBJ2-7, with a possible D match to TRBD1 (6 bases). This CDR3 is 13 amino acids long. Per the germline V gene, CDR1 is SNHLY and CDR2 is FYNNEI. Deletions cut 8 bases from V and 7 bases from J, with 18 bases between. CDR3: CASLGQTLREQYF. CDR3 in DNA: TGTGCCAGCTTAGGACAGACCCTCCGGGAGCAGTACTTC.

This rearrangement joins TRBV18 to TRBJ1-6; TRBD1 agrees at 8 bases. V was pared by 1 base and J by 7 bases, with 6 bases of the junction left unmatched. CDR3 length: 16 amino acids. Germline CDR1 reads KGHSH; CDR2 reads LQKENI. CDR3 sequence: CASSPRVDRVNSPLHF. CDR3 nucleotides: TGTGCCAGCTCACCACGGGTGGACAGGGTGAATTCACCCCTCCACTTT.

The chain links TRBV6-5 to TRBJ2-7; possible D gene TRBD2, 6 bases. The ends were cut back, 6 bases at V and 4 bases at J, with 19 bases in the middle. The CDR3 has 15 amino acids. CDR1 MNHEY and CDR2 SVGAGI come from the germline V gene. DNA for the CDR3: TGTGCCAGCAGCCCCCCCGGGAGAGATGGGTACGAGCAGTACTTC. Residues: CASSPPGRDGYEQYF.

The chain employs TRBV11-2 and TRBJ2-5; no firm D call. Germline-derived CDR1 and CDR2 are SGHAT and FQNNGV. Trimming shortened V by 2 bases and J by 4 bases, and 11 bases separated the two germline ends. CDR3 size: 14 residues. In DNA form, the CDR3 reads TGTGCCAGCAGCTTACCACAGCTTAGAGAGACCCAGTACTTC. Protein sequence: CASSLPQLRETQYF.